Below are 4 T cell receptor beta chains sequenced from a single sample in a study of blood T cell repertoires in COVID-19. Produced via immunoSEQ multiplex PCR; TCRdb's table is partial and in-frame only. The sample includes some 240,000 clones, over 60% of them seen just once. The material sequenced was peripheral blood. The source of these receptors is a woman aged 70-85 years with acute or convalescent COVID-19.

CDR3 region: CASSEGLSGRAQYF. The CDR3 DNA reads TGCGCCAGCAGCGAGGGACTCTCAGGGCGGGCGCAGTATTTT. The chain employs TRBV5-1 and TRBJ2-3; D is perhaps TRBD2 (6 bases). The germline V and J ends were trimmed by 4 bases and 10 bases, with 19 bases remaining between them. The germline gives CDR1 SGHRS, CDR2 YFSETQ. CDR3 length equals 14 residues.

This clone was recorded once. The chain links TRBV30 to TRBJ1-4; 9 bases agree with TRBD1. The germline V gene has CDR1 GTSNPN and CDR2 SVGIG (reference sequence). The CDR3 is made up of 14 amino acids. Trimming at V came to 3 bases and at J to 2 bases, leaving 1 base not matched to a gene. CDR3 nucleotides: TGTGCCTGGAGGGGGACAGGGACTAATGAAAAACTGTTTTTT. This encodes CAWRGTGTNEKLFF.

The V call is TRBV29-1, the J call TRBJ2-1; 11 nucleotides align to TRBD2. The CDR3 sequence is 18 residues long. Trimming removed 1 base from V and 0 bases from J; junction bases left unmatched: 8. Looked up from germline, CDR1 is SQVTM and CDR2 is ANQGSEA. In DNA, the CDR3 is TGCAGCGTTGAAGTTCTAGCGGGGGGCCAGAGCTCCTACAATGAGCAGTTCTTC. Protein sequence: CSVEVLAGGQSSYNEQFF.

The sample holds one count of this clone. The chain carries TRBV6-6 and TRBJ1-3; 7 nucleotides align to TRBD1. The CDR3 contains 14 residues. Per germline, CDR1 MNHNY and CDR2 SVGAGI (reference sequence). The trim removed 4 bases at V and 2 bases at J, leaving 2 bases unmatched. The CDR3 DNA is TGTGCCAGCAGTTTTGGGACAGCTGGAAACACCATATATTTT. The encoded protein is CASSFGTAGNTIYF.